The 18 T cell receptor beta chains below were found in one sample sequenced in a study of T-cell reconstitution after alpha-beta-depleted transplantation in children. This sample's TCRbeta library carried unique molecular identifier barcodes. Using its own MiXCR run on the PCR reads, TCRdb lists one record per CDR3 protein. The sample comprises about 980,000 distinct CDR3 sequences, roughly 31% of which are singletons, and approximately 30% rests with the top ten. Sequences were derived from PBMCs, mostly from graft donor cells, sampled 360 days after TCRalphabeta/CD19-depleted stem cell transplant. Receptors were obtained from a boy under two years old who had a stem cell transplant for SCID, so the T cells may come from the graft donor.

This chain joins TRBV19 and TRBJ2-1; 8 bases fit TRBD2. The length of the CDR3 is 16 residues. V shed 7 bases, J shed 7 bases, and the junction held 15 bases outside the gene matches. Germline V gene data show CDR1 as LNHDA and CDR2 as SQIVND (reference sequence). The chain's CDR3 is CASNPVLRLAPNEQFF. DNA for the CDR3: TGTGCCAGTAACCCTGTCCTCCGACTAGCGCCAAATGAGCAGTTCTTC.

The chain carries TRBV20-1 and TRBJ1-4; TRBD1 agrees at 8 bases. V lost 0 bases, J lost 4 bases, and 4 bases stayed unmatched. The CDR3 runs to 15 residues. The germline CDR1 and CDR2 sequences are DFQATT and SNEGSKA (reference sequence). In DNA form, the CDR3 reads TGCAGTGCTAGAGATGGGACAGGCCTTAATGAAAAACTGTTTTTT. This encodes CSARDGTGLNEKLFF.

The chain carries TRBV29-1 and TRBJ1-2; weak D call: TRBD1 (5 bases). The germline CDR1 and CDR2 sequences are SQVTM and ANQGSEA. This CDR3 has 11 amino acids. Between the trimmed V and J ends, which lost 4 bases and 8 bases, there was a span of 11 bases. The CDR3 DNA is TGCAGCGTTGGTCTTCCAGGGGGCTACACCTTC. Translated: CSVGLPGGYTF.

This sequence joins TRBV2 and TRBJ2-7; tentative D call: TRBD2 (6 bases). There are 14 residues in the CDR3. Trimming cost V 8 bases and J 1 base, with 15 bases left between them. Per germline, CDR1 SNHLY and CDR2 FYNNEI. CDR3 DNA: TGTGCCAGCGGTTCCGGGACTCAGTCCTACGAGCAGTACTTC. Translated, it gives CASGSGTQSYEQYF.

The chain combines TRBV7-8 with TRBJ2-2; the D gene is possibly TRBD2 (5 bases). Trimming left V 3 bases short and J 6 bases short, with 20 bases between. From germline, CDR1 is SGHVS and CDR2 FQNEAQ. There are 17 residues in the CDR3. In nucleotides, the CDR3 is TGTGCCAGCAGCTTCCGAAGAGGGATAGCTCCCTCCGGGGAGCTGTTTTTT. Its translation: CASSFRRGIAPSGELFF.

This chain links TRBV5-1 with TRBJ1-1; D is possibly TRBD1 (6 bases). There are 14 residues in the CDR3. CDR1 and CDR2 (germline): SGHRS, YFSETQ. V was shortened by 3 bases and J by 5 bases, with 14 bases between the two germline ends. In nucleotides, the CDR3 is TGCGCCAGCAGCTCCCTCGGGGGCGGGACTGAAGCTTTCTTT. As protein: CASSSLGGGTEAFF.

This clonotype was seen only a few times. The chain recombines TRBV2 with TRBJ2-4; perhaps TRBD1 as D (6 bases). V gave up 3 bases and J gave up 0 bases, with 9 bases separating them. The germline gives CDR1 SNHLY, CDR2 FYNNEI. The CDR3 is 15 residues long. The CDR3 DNA sequence: TGTGCCAGCAGTGATCAGGGGATAGCCAAAAACATTCAGTACTTC. Translating gives CASSDQGIAKNIQYF.

The V gene is TRBV12-3 or TRBV12-4, the J gene TRBJ1-2; D perhaps matches TRBD1 (5 bases). Deletions cut 6 bases from V and 0 bases from J, with 11 bases between. This CDR3 spans 14 amino acids. CDR3 coding DNA: TGTGCCAGCAGGGGGCCCCTCGCTAACTATGGCTACACCTTC. This codes for CASRGPLANYGYTF.

The table lists this clonotype with a few counts. The chain has TRBV4-1 and TRBJ2-3; D possibly matches TRBD1 or TRBD2 (6 bases each). Trimming left V 4 bases short and J 4 bases short, with 18 bases between. From germline, CDR1 is MGHRA and CDR2 YSYEKL. The CDR3 spans 16 residues. Written as DNA, the CDR3 is TGCGCCAGCAGCCTCGGTTTCCGGGGGCCGGCAGATACGCAGTATTTT. It translates to CASSLGFRGPADTQYF.

The chain employs TRBV12-3 or TRBV12-4 and TRBJ2-5; D might be TRBD1 or TRBD2, each matching 5 bases. The germline V and J ends were trimmed by 2 bases and 5 bases, with 12 bases remaining between them. This CDR3 contains 14 residues. The CDR3 sequence is CASSLWDLRETQYF. CDR3 coding DNA: TGTGCCAGCAGTTTATGGGACCTAAGGGAGACCCAGTACTTC.

The rearrangement joins TRBV6-1 to TRBJ2-7; possible D gene TRBD2, 6 bases. Germline V gene lookup returns CDR1 MNHNS and CDR2 SASEGT. Trimming took 6 bases from V and 2 from J, leaving 17 bases between them. This CDR3 has 15 residues. CDR3 amino acids: CASSRRRRAPYEQYF. DNA of the CDR3: TGTGCCAGCAGCCGAAGGAGGAGGGCCCCCTACGAGCAGTACTTC.

This clonotype was observed many times. This chain joins TRBV7-9 and TRBJ2-7; tentative D call: TRBD2 (6 bases). The germline gives CDR1 SEHNR, CDR2 FQNEAQ (reference sequence). V gave up 4 bases and J gave up 3 bases, with 19 bases separating them. The CDR3 is 16 amino acids. CDR3 loop: CASSSGEAEVDYEQYF. In DNA, the CDR3 is TGTGCCAGCAGCTCCGGGGAGGCAGAAGTGGACTACGAGCAGTACTTC.

The rearrangement joins TRBV19 to TRBJ2-7; D unclear. CDR1 and CDR2 from the germline V gene are LNHDA and SQIVND (reference sequence). V was pared by 3 bases and J by 6 bases, with 18 bases between. The CDR3 is 15 residues long. The CDR3 here is CASSMADSITAEQYF. CDR3 bases: TGTGCCAGTAGTATGGCAGATAGCATAACCGCCGAGCAGTACTTC. Using reference TRBV19 and TRBJ2-7 for the parts outside the CDR3, the full variable domain is DGGITQSPKYLFRKEGQNVTLSCEQNLNHDAMYWYRQDPGQGLRLIYYSQIVNDFQKGDIAEGYSVSREKKESFPLTVTSAQKNPTAFYLCASSMADSITAEQYFGPGTRLTVT.

The chain carries TRBV28 and TRBJ2-7; TRBD1 matches at 8 bases. Trimming removed 6 bases from V and 2 bases from J; junction bases left unmatched: 12. The CDR3 is 16 amino acids. Germline V gives CDR1 MDHEN, CDR2 SYDVKM. In DNA form, the CDR3 reads TGTGCCAGCAGCTCCCTCGGACAGGGTGCCCCCTACGAGCAGTACTTC. Encoded protein: CASSSLGQGAPYEQYF.

This clonotype was seen only once. The chain combines TRBV12-3 or TRBV12-4 with TRBJ1-5, with a weak D call TRBD1 (6 bases). This CDR3 is built from 14 residues. V was pared by 8 bases and J by 6 bases, with 17 bases between. This CDR3 reads CASLKTGSSQPQHF. For the CDR3, the DNA is TGTGCCAGCCTAAAGACAGGAAGTAGTCAGCCCCAGCATTTT.

This clonotype turned up a few times. V gene TRBV28 combines with J gene TRBJ2-7; D may be TRBD1 or TRBD2 (5 bases each). V shed 3 bases and J shed 8 bases, with 11 bases lying between them. The CDR3 consists of 12 residues. CDR1 is MDHEN and CDR2 is SYDVKM in the germline V gene. CDR3 protein: CASSFLPGQQYF. CDR3 nucleotide sequence: TGTGCCAGCAGTTTTTTGCCGGGACAGCAGTACTTC. Drawing the rest from reference TRBV28 and TRBJ2-7, the complete variable domain is DVKVTQSSRYLVKRTGEKVFLECVQDMDHENMFWYRQDPGLGLRLIYFSYDVKMKEKGDIPEGYSVSREKKERFSLILESASTNQTSMYLCASSFLPGQQYFGPGTRLTVT.

The J gene is TRBJ1-2, the V gene TRBV7-2; 7 bases align to TRBD1. The CDR3 totals 15 residues. CDR1 and CDR2 from the germline V gene are SGHTA and FQGNSA. V shed 1 base, J shed 3 bases, and the junction held 5 bases outside the gene matches. The CDR3 bases are TGTGCCAGCAGCTTAGAATCCGGACAGGACTATGGCTACACCTTC. Its protein product is CASSLESGQDYGYTF.

The genes are TRBV5-1 and TRBJ1-1, with 7 bases matching TRBD1. CDR3 length equals 17 residues. Germline V gene lookup returns CDR1 SGHRS and CDR2 YFSETQ. J gave up 3 bases and V 0 bases, and 11 bases lay outside the gene matches. CDR3 amino acids: CASSLARQGHGDTEAFF. The CDR3, as DNA: TGCGCCAGCAGCTTGGCCCGACAGGGTCATGGTGACACTGAAGCTTTCTTT.